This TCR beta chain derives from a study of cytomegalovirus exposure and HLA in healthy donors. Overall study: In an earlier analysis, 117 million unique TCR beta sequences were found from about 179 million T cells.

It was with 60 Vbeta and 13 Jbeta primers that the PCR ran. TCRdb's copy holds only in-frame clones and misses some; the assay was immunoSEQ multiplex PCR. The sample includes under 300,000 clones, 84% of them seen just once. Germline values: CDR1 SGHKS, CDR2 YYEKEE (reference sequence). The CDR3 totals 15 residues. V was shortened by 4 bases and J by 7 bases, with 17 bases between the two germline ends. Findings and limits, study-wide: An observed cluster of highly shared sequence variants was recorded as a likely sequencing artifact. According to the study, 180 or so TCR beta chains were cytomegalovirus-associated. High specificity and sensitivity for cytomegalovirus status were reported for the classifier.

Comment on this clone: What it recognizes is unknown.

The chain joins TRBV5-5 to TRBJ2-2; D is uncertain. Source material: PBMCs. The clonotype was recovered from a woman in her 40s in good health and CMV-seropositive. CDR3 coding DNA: TGTGCCAGCAGCCCAGAGGCCTCTCGGAGCGGGGAGCTGTTTTTT. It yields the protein CASSPEASRSGELFF.